These T cell receptor beta chains were read from a single sample in a study of blood T cell repertoires in COVID-19. Only in-frame clones appear in the TCRdb table, and some are missing; sequencing was by immunoSEQ multiplex PCR. The sample includes tens of thousands of clones, 75% to 85% seen only once; the top ten take around 29%. Material: peripheral blood. These receptors all stem from a woman older than 75 with acute or convalescent COVID-19. Both conserved end residues are part of each CDR3. A D gene is named only where the DNA matches it firmly. Size values are once, few and many counts, or a class for expanded clones, and some rows have none.

D gene	clone size	V gene	J gene	CDR3 DNA	CDR3 protein
-	-	TRBV5-4	TRBJ1-2	TGTGCCAGCAGCTTGTGGGGGGTCCAGGGCTACACCTTC	CASSLWGVQGYTF
-	-	TRBV18	TRBJ2-5	TGTGCCAGCTCCGCGGGGCGGAACGCGGAGACCCAGTACTTC	CASSAGRNAETQYF
TRBD1	-	TRBV12-5	TRBJ1-3	TGTGCTAGTGGTTTTGGGACAGCTATCGGAAACACCATATATTTT	CASGFGTAIGNTIYF
-	few	TRBV19	TRBJ1-5	TGTGCCACAGCTTCAGGGTTCTATAGCAATCAGCCCCAGCATTTT	CATASGFYSNQPQHF
-	-	TRBV28	TRBJ1-4	TGTGCCAGCAGCCCAGGGTTGACTAATGAAAAACTGTTTTTT	CASSPGLTNEKLFF
TRBD2	-	TRBV4-2	TRBJ2-3	TGTGCCAGCAGCCAAGGAGTAGCGGGTGGCACAGATACGCAGTATTTT	CASSQGVAGGTDTQYF
-	-	TRBV7-9	TRBJ2-3	TGTGCCAGCAGCTTGACAGAAGATACGCAGTATTTT	CASSLTEDTQYF
-	-	TRBV7-2	TRBJ2-2	TGTGCCAGCAGCTTACAGGAAGGCACCGGGGAGCTGTTTTTT	CASSLQEGTGELFF
-	few	TRBV15	TRBJ1-4	TGTGCCACCAGCAAAGCAGGCGTATGGGAAAAACTGTTTTTT	CATSKAGVWEKLFF
TRBD1	-	TRBV11-3	TRBJ1-1	TGTGCCAGCAGCCTCCGACAGGGGGCCACTGAAGCTTTCTTT	CASSLRQGATEAFF
TRBD2	-	TRBV2	TRBJ2-7	TGTGCCAGCAGTGTAGCGGGAGGTTCCTACGAGCAGTACTTC	CASSVAGGSYEQYF
-	-	TRBV28	TRBJ2-1	TGTGCCAGCAGTTTAGAGGGTAAGAAGTTCTTC	CASSLEGKKFF
-	-	TRBV28	TRBJ1-6	TGTGCCAGCAGTCCTTACGTGAGCTCCTATAATTCACCCCTCCACTTT	CASSPYVSSYNSPLHF
-	-	TRBV2	TRBJ2-3	TGTGCCAGCAGTTTTGAGACAGATACGCAGTATTTT	CASSFETDTQYF